The clone carrying this T cell receptor (beta chain) was seen a few times. The data stem from a study of T-cell reconstitution after alpha-beta-depleted transplantation in children. V was cut by 9 bases and J by 1 base, with 12 bases left in between. The CDR3 has 13 residues. The V gene's germline CDR1 is SEHNR and CDR2 FQNEAQ (reference sequence). Construction of the TCRbeta library involved unique molecular identifiers. TCRdb ran MiXCR on the PCR reads and lists one entry per CDR3 protein. The sample lists 500,000 to 600,000 distinct CDR3 sequences, around 18% seen once, with 3.3% in the top ten. The source is a human donor who donated a stem cell graft to a child with acute lymphoblastic leukemia. The specimen comprised PBMCs from the stem cell graft donor, sampled from the stem cell graft. This chain uses TRBV7-9 with TRBJ1-1; weak D call: TRBD1 (5 bases). CDR3 nucleotide sequence: TGTGCCAGTACCGGGACGACGAACACTGAAGCTTTCTTT. Translating it yields CASTGTTNTEAFF.